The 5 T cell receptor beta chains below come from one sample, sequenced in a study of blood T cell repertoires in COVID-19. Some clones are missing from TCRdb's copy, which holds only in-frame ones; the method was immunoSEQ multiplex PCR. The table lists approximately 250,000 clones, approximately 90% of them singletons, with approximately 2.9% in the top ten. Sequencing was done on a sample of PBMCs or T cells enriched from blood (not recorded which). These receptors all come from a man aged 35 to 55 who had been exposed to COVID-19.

In DNA form, the CDR3 reads TGTGCCAGCCTATCGGGGGGCTCCTACAATGAGCAGTTCTTC. Its protein is CASLSGGSYNEQFF. The genes are TRBV6-5 and TRBJ2-1, with 7 positions matching TRBD2. This CDR3 region has 14 residues. Trimming removed 8 bases from V and 0 bases from J; junction bases left unmatched: 4. CDR1 is MNHEY and CDR2 is SVGAGI in the germline V gene.

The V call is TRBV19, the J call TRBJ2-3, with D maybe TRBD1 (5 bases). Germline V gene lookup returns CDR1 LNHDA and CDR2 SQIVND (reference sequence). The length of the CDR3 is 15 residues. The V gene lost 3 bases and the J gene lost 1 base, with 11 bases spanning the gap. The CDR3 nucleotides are TGTGCCAGTAGTATGACAGTTGGAGGCACAGATACGCAGTATTTT. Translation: CASSMTVGGTDTQYF. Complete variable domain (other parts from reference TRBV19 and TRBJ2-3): DGGITQSPKYLFRKEGQNVTLSCEQNLNHDAMYWYRQDPGQGLRLIYYSQIVNDFQKGDIAEGYSVSREKKESFPLTVTSAQKNPTAFYLCASSMTVGGTDTQYFGPGTRLTVL.

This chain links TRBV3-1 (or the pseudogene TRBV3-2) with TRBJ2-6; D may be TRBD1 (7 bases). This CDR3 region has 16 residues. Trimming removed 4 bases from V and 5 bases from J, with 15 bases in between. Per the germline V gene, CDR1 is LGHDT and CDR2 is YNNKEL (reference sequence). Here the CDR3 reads CASSPGGGDRANVLTF. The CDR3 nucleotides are TGTGCCAGCAGCCCCGGAGGGGGCGATCGGGCCAACGTCCTGACTTTC.

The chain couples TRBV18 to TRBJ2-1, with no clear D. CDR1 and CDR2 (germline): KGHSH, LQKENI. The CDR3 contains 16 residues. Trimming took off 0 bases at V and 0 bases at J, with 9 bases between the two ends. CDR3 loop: CASSPPMAVSYNEQFF. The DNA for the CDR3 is TGTGCCAGCTCACCACCGATGGCAGTCTCCTACAATGAGCAGTTCTTC.

CDR3 sequence reads: CASSNRGFYEQYF. Here the CDR3 DNA reads TGTGCCAGTAGTAACAGGGGATTCTACGAGCAGTACTTC. The chain has TRBV19 and TRBJ2-7; 7 bases fit TRBD1. Trimming at V came to 4 bases and at J to 3 bases, leaving 3 bases not matched to a gene. Looked up from germline, CDR1 is LNHDA and CDR2 is SQIVND (reference sequence). CDR3 length: 13 amino acids.